Shown below are 22 T cell receptor beta chains from a single sample sequenced in a study of cytomegalovirus exposure and HLA in healthy donors. Primers: 60 Vbeta forward and 13 Jbeta reverse. Data came from immunoSEQ multiplex PCR; TCRdb stores just in-frame clones and leaves some out. The data show about 94,000 clones, with over 65% seen just once and over 9% held by the top ten. The sequencing sample was made of PBMCs. The receptor set was obtained from a human donor in good health.

The chain links TRBV2 to TRBJ2-3, with 8 bases lining up with TRBD1. V shed 4 bases and J 4 bases; nucleotides not matched to a gene: 4. Germline V gene lookup returns CDR1 SNHLY and CDR2 FYNNEI. The CDR3 length is 14 residues. The CDR3 sequence is CASSGQGAPDTQYF. CDR3 nucleotides: TGTGCCAGCAGTGGGCAGGGGGCTCCAGATACGCAGTATTTT.

This clone was seen only once. V gene TRBV12-5 combines with J gene TRBJ2-7, with 7 bases identical to TRBD2. J was trimmed by 4 bases and V by 4 bases; bases with no gene match: 7. Germline V gene sequence: CDR1 LGHNT, CDR2 FRNRAP. The CDR3 sequence is 14 residues long. The chain's CDR3 is CASGSSAGPYEQYF. The CDR3 bases are TGTGCTAGTGGTTCCTCAGCGGGACCGTACGAGCAGTACTTC.

This chain connects TRBV27 to TRBJ1-3; D unresolved. Trimming pared 3 bases from V and 4 bases from J, leaving 7 bases between. The CDR3 extends over 13 amino acids. Germline V gene data show CDR1 as MNHEY and CDR2 as SMNVEV (reference sequence). This CDR3 reads CASSLREGNTIYF. CDR3 nucleotide sequence: TGTGCCAGCAGTTTGCGGGAAGGAAACACCATATATTTT.

V is TRBV11-2 and J is TRBJ2-3, with TRBD2 as a possible D gene (5 bases). Trimming removed 0 bases from V and 0 bases from J, with 7 bases in between. Germline lookup yields CDR1 SGHAT and CDR2 FQNNGV. CDR3 length equals 15 residues. The CDR3 DNA reads TGTGCCAGCAGCTTAGACGGCGGGAGCACAGATACGCAGTATTTT. It specifies CASSLDGGSTDTQYF.

The chain recombines TRBV2 with TRBJ1-2, with 10 bases matching TRBD1. Germline V CDR1 and CDR2: SNHLY, FYNNEI. The CDR3 runs to 14 residues. The J segment lost 7 bases and the V segment lost 4 bases, leaving 6 bases of the junction unmatched. CDR3 loop: CASSARQGAFGYTF. For the CDR3, the DNA is TGTGCCAGCAGTGCCAGACAGGGGGCGTTTGGCTACACCTTC.

This clone was counted once. The chain uses TRBV19 and TRBJ2-7, with D unresolved. CDR1 LNHDA and CDR2 SQIVND come from the germline V gene (reference sequence). The CDR3 loop spans 16 amino acids. V lost 4 bases and J lost 1, with 17 bases in between. The CDR3 DNA reads as TGTGCCAGTAGTACCCACATCTCGGAGAGGTCCTACGAGCAGTACTTC. Protein sequence: CASSTHISERSYEQYF.

This clone was seen only a few times. The chain joins TRBV25-1 to TRBJ1-1; maybe TRBD1 (6 bases). The CDR3 runs 16 residues. Germline CDR1 MGHDK, CDR2 SYGVNS. The germline V and J ends were trimmed by 7 bases and 0 bases, with 18 bases remaining between them. The CDR3 sequence is CASNLPAGVMNTEAFF. Here the CDR3 DNA reads TGTGCCAGCAACCTACCAGCAGGGGTTATGAACACTGAAGCTTTCTTT.

The V call is TRBV10-3, the J call TRBJ2-2; TRBD2 matches 7 bases. The CDR3 is 16 amino acids. The germline V gene has CDR1 ENHRY and CDR2 SYGVKD. V shed 0 bases and J 5 bases; nucleotides not matched to a gene: 6. The CDR3 is CAISESRPGGTGELFF. CDR3 coding DNA: TGTGCCATCAGTGAGTCGAGGCCCGGGGGGACCGGGGAGCTGTTTTTT.

The V gene is TRBV5-6, the J gene TRBJ1-1; D not resolved. The CDR3 extends over 16 amino acids. Germline V lookup: CDR1 SGHDT, CDR2 YYEEEE. Deletions cut 4 bases from V and 1 base from J, with 17 bases between. CDR3 region: CASSVGSGRTNTEAFF. The CDR3, as DNA: TGTGCCAGCAGCGTTGGGAGCGGAAGGACGAACACTGAAGCTTTCTTT.

This clone came up once. The chain is built from TRBV4-2 and TRBJ2-7; tentative D call: TRBD2 (5 bases). The V gene lost 1 base and the J gene lost 1 base, with 8 bases spanning the gap. CDR1 and CDR2 from the germline V gene are LGHNA and YNFKEQ. This CDR3 has 14 amino acids. CDR3 amino acids: CASSQVAQSYEQYF. The CDR3 DNA reads TGTGCCAGCAGCCAAGTAGCGCAATCCTACGAGCAGTACTTC.

The chain is built from TRBV6-5 and TRBJ2-3, with D possibly TRBD1 on 5 matching bases. The CDR3 contains 15 residues. Trimming took off 3 bases at V and 1 base at J, with 11 bases between the two ends. Germline CDR1 MNHEY, CDR2 SVGAGI. Here the CDR3 reads CASSYLKGRTDTQYF. CDR3 sequence (DNA): TGTGCCAGCAGTTATCTTAAGGGGCGCACAGATACGCAGTATTTT.

The CDR3 sequence: CASSSSLAGLTDTQYF. The CDR3, as DNA: TGTGCCAGCAGCTCCTCCCTAGCGGGGCTCACAGATACGCAGTATTTT. The chain links TRBV7-2 to TRBJ2-3; the match to TRBD2 covers 9 bases. With 4 bases clipped from V and 2 bases from J, the junction kept 7 bases outside the gene matches. This CDR3 is 16 amino acids long. Germline-derived CDR1 and CDR2 are SGHTA and FQGNSA.

The chain has TRBV7-9 and TRBJ2-7; a possible D gene is TRBD1 (5 bases). This CDR3 has 17 residues. Germline values: CDR1 SEHNR, CDR2 FQNEAQ (reference sequence). The germline V and J ends were trimmed by 5 bases and 3 bases, with 23 bases remaining between them. The DNA of the CDR3 is TGTGCCAGCAGCCGCGCACCCCAGACAGTGGTGGGCTACGAGCAGTACTTC. Translating it yields CASSRAPQTVVGYEQYF.

This chain uses TRBV28 with TRBJ2-7, with D tentatively TRBD1 (5 bases). V was cut by 5 bases and J by 4 bases, with 12 bases left in between. CDR1 and CDR2 from the germline V gene are MDHEN and SYDVKM. The CDR3 runs to 13 residues. In nucleotides, the CDR3 is TGTGCCAGCAGTCAAGGTAGGGGTTACGAGCAGTACTTC. It translates to CASSQGRGYEQYF.

This clone is a singleton in its sample. The rearrangement uses TRBV5-4 and TRBJ1-2; D possibly corresponds to TRBD1 (5 bases). Trimming left V 0 bases short and J 2 bases short, with 20 bases between. Germline V gene data show CDR1 as SGHNT and CDR2 as YYREEE (reference sequence). The CDR3 length is 18 residues. CDR3 protein: CASSLGGGGTAKNYGYTF. In DNA, the CDR3 is TGTGCCAGCAGCTTGGGCGGGGGGGGGACCGCGAAAAACTATGGCTACACCTTC.

The chain joins TRBV7-9 to TRBJ1-6; maybe TRBD1 (5 bases). The CDR3 consists of 15 residues. The germline V gene encodes CDR1 SEHNR and CDR2 FQNEAQ (reference sequence). V dropped 1 base and J dropped 7 bases, with 11 bases sitting between them. The CDR3: CASSLDQGLNSPLHF. DNA for the CDR3: TGTGCCAGCAGCTTAGACCAGGGACTAAATTCACCCCTCCACTTT.

The chain couples TRBV4-3 to TRBJ2-7; perhaps TRBD2 as D (6 bases). The length of the CDR3 is 15 residues. Germline V CDR1 and CDR2: LGHNA, YSLEER. Trimming stripped 4 bases from V and 6 bases from J, with 19 bases between. The CDR3 sequence is CASSPVSSSGGEQYF. For the CDR3, the DNA is TGCGCCAGCAGCCCCGTTTCATCGTCCGGGGGCGAGCAGTACTTC.

CDR3 DNA sequence: TGCGCCAGCAGCAGGGGTTTACAAGACTACGAGCAGTACTTC. It specifies CASSRGLQDYEQYF. J is TRBJ2-7 and V is TRBV5-1; perhaps TRBD1 as D (5 bases). The CDR3 contains 14 residues. Germline-derived CDR1 and CDR2 are SGHRS and YFSETQ. Between the trimmed V and J ends, which lost 4 bases and 3 bases, there was a span of 14 bases.

This clone was counted many times. The chain links TRBV7-9 to TRBJ1-1; D is unresolved. The CDR3 sequence is 13 residues long. The V end was cut by 4 bases, the J end by 11 bases, with 17 bases between. The germline V gene has CDR1 SEHNR and CDR2 FQNEAQ (reference sequence). CDR3 amino acids: CASSSPEDSGAFF. In nucleotides, the CDR3 is TGTGCCAGCAGCTCCCCGGAGGATTCGGGGGCTTTCTTT.

This clone has just one count. The gene calls are TRBV27 and TRBJ2-7; TRBD2 aligns across 7 bases. Trimming cost V 5 bases and J 7 bases; bases outside gene matches: 5. Germline V gene lookup returns CDR1 MNHEY and CDR2 SMNVEV (reference sequence). The CDR3 runs to 12 residues. CDR3 nucleotide sequence: TGTGCCAGCAGTCCCCGGGGGGAAGAGCAGTACTTC. Translating gives CASSPRGEEQYF.

The rearrangement links TRBV28 to TRBJ1-4; D may be TRBD1 (5 bases). The germline CDR1 and CDR2 sequences are MDHEN and SYDVKM. V was trimmed by 7 bases and J by 3 bases, leaving 15 bases between them. This CDR3 comprises 15 residues. The CDR3 loop reads CASTATTGANEKLFF. CDR3 bases: TGTGCCAGCACCGCGACAACGGGGGCTAATGAAAAACTGTTTTTT. Together with reference TRBV28 and TRBJ1-4, the CDR3 gives the full variable domain: DVKVTQSSRYLVKRTGEKVFLECVQDMDHENMFWYRQDPGLGLRLIYFSYDVKMKEKGDIPEGYSVSREKKERFSLILESASTNQTSMYLCASTATTGANEKLFFGSGTQLSVL.

This clone was seen a single time. The J gene is TRBJ2-1, the V gene TRBV5-8, with 7 bases identical to TRBD1. This CDR3 region has 17 residues. V gave up 0 bases and J gave up 5 bases; unmatched junction bases: 11. Germline V gene lookup returns CDR1 SGHTS and CDR2 YDEGEE. The CDR3 is CASSLEGANGPNNEQFF. DNA for the CDR3: TGTGCCAGCAGCTTGGAGGGGGCGAACGGCCCCAACAATGAGCAGTTCTTC.